The following is a TCR beta chain sequence with its context. Its specificity is unknown. This sample is drawn from a study of cytomegalovirus exposure and HLA in healthy donors. The PCR had 60 Vbeta and 13 Jbeta primers. This table comes from immunoSEQ multiplex PCR, and its TCRdb copy is limited to in-frame clones, with some not included. The data contain about 190,000 clones, approximately 78% of them seen just once; the ten biggest clones take up less than 0.85%. Notes on the study in general: The presence/absence work took it that sequencing depth was about the same across donors.

V lost 2 bases, J lost 7 bases, and 12 bases stayed unmatched. This CDR3 contains 18 residues. Per the germline V gene, CDR1 is SEHNR and CDR2 is FQNEAQ (reference sequence). This clonotype was obtained from a woman aged 18-29 years in good health and CMV-seronegative. The chain combines TRBV7-9 with TRBJ2-1, with 12 bases identical to TRBD1. Material: PBMCs. CDR3 protein: CASSLRDRGLSGKNEQFF. The CDR3, as DNA: TGTGCCAGCAGCTTAAGGGACAGGGGGCTATCGGGAAAAAATGAGCAGTTCTTC. The full variable domain, in which reference TRBV7-9 and TRBJ2-1 provide the parts outside the CDR3, is DTGVSQNPRHKITKRGQNVTFRCDPISEHNRLYWYRQTLGQGPEFLTYFQNEAQLEKSRLLSDRFSAERPKGSFSTLEIQRTEQGDSAMYLCASSLRDRGLSGKNEQFFGPGTRLTVL.